A selection of T cell receptor beta chains follows, all from one sample in a study of tumour-infiltrating T cells in Burkitt lymphoma. The assay was immunoSEQ multiplex PCR, and TCRdb's table has in-frame clones only and misses some. Found here are around 17,000 clones, roughly 80% of them singletons; the top ten hold 2.1%. Sequencing was done on a sample of tumor tissue. All receptors derive from a human donor with diffuse large B-cell lymphoma. Both conserved end residues are part of each CDR3. The D gene is left open where the match is weak. A row's size may be missing; if present it is once, few, many or a size class.

TRBV14	TRBJ2-5	TRBD1	.	TGTGCCAGCAGCCAAGGGACAGGGTTCACCCAGTACTTC	CASSQGTGFTQYF
TRBV5-6	TRBJ2-7	.	.	TGTGCCAGCAGCTTGACAGGGAATAAGGGCTACGAGCAGTACTTC	CASSLTGNKGYEQYF
TRBV10-3	TRBJ1-1	.	.	TGTGCCATCAGTGAGTCTGGGTTACCTGAAGCTTTCTTT	CAISESGLPEAFF
TRBV10-3	TRBJ1-2	TRBD1	few	TGTGCCATCAGTGAGTGGAACAGGGGCAGCTATGGCTACACCTTC	CAISEWNRGSYGYTF
TRBV7-2	TRBJ2-7	.	.	TGTGCCAGCAGCTTTTTCTCCACCTACGAGCAGTACTTC	CASSFFSTYEQYF
TRBV18	TRBJ1-4	.	.	TGTGCCAGCTCACCAGGGGGTGACAAGGAAAAACTGTTTTTT	CASSPGGDKEKLFF
TRBV18	TRBJ1-1	TRBD1	.	TGTGCCAGCTCACCGGGACTGGGACAGGACCTGTTGAACACTGAAGCTTTCTTT	CASSPGLGQDLLNTEAFF
TRBV7-8	TRBJ1-5	.	few	TGTGCCAGCAGCCTCGGGACATTAAGTCCCCAGCATTTT	CASSLGTLSPQHF
TRBV5-6	TRBJ1-2	.	.	TGTGCCAGCAGCACCCAGGACTATGGCTACACCTTC	CASSTQDYGYTF
TRBV7-3	TRBJ2-1	TRBD2	.	TGTGCCAGCAGCCAGGGACTAGCGGCTTACAATGAGCAGTTCTTC	CASSQGLAAYNEQFF
TRBV2	TRBJ1-2	TRBD1	.	TGTGCCAGCAGTGATTCCCCCATGTCCCCAGGGGGACGTCTGAATGGCTACACCTTC	CASSDSPMSPGGRLNGYTF
TRBV25-1	TRBJ1-1	TRBD1	.	TGTGCCAGCAGTGACCCTCGACAGGGCCCCGAGTTT	CASSDPRQGPEF
TRBV19	TRBJ2-7	TRBD1	.	TGTGCCAGTAGTTCCGGGACAGGGTCAATCTACGAGCAGTACTTC	CASSSGTGSIYEQYF
TRBV19	TRBJ2-7	TRBD2	once	TGTGCCAGTAGTATATCTAGCGGGACGGACTACGAGCAGTACTTC	CASSISSGTDYEQYF
TRBV7-2	TRBJ2-5	TRBD2	.	TGTGCCAGCACCCTTCCGGGGCTAGCGGGGCCCTCTCAAGAGACCCAGTACTTC	CASTLPGLAGPSQETQYF
TRBV5-4	TRBJ1-2	TRBD1	.	TGTGCCAGCAGCACCTTTTCCTCGGGACAGTATGGCTACACCTTC	CASSTFSSGQYGYTF
TRBV5-1	TRBJ2-5	.	few	TGCGCCAGCAGCTTTAGGGGGGCAAGGGAAGAGACCCAGTACTTC	CASSFRGAREETQYF
TRBV15	TRBJ1-1	TRBD1	.	TGTGCCTCCTCGGAGGGACAGAACATTGAAGCTTTCTTT	CASSEGQNIEAFF
TRBV27	TRBJ2-7	.	.	TGTGCCAGCAGTTCATCCCTCCTCGAGCAGTACTTC	CASSSSLLEQYF
TRBV10-1	TRBJ2-1	TRBD2	.	TGCGCCAGCAGTGATCCGACTAGCGGGAGTGTTACCAATGAGCAGTTCTTC	CASSDPTSGSVTNEQFF
TRBV7-9	TRBJ2-3	.	few	TGTGCCAGCGAACAGGGAGGGGGCGCAGATACGCAGTATTTT	CASEQGGGADTQYF
TRBV9	TRBJ2-2	.	.	TGTGCCAGCAGCGTAGGGGCAGCCGCGAACACCGGGGAGCTGTTTTTT	CASSVGAAANTGELFF
TRBV29-1	TRBJ1-2	.	.	TGCAGCGTTGAGCGGGGTGTGGGTGGCTACACCTTC	CSVERGVGGYTF
TRBV28	TRBJ1-5	.	.	TGTGCCAGCACATACGGGGTTAATCAGCCCCAGCATTTT	CASTYGVNQPQHF
TRBV5-1	TRBJ2-1	TRBD2	.	TGCGCCAGCAGCGTGGGACTAGCGGGAGTAGGCAATGAGCAGTTCTTC	CASSVGLAGVGNEQFF
TRBV11-2	TRBJ2-5	TRBD2	.	TGTGCCAGCAGCGTCCCTGGGGCTAGCGGACAAGAGACCCAGTACTTC	CASSVPGASGQETQYF
TRBV5-1	TRBJ1-4	.	.	TGCGCCAGCAGCTTGAACAGGAACCAACTGTTTTTT	CASSLNRNQLFF